This passage covers 31 T cell receptor beta chains from one sample sequenced in a study of Ad26.COV2.S vaccination and SARS-CoV-2 variants. Assay: immunoSEQ multiplex PCR; the TCRdb copy retains only in-frame clones and omits some. The table has about 450,000 clones, 89% seen once. As for treatment: around 19 received Ad26.COV2.S at low or high dose, single or two shots; roughly five received placebo; per-sample allocation not given. The samples date from day 63 after the first vaccine or placebo injection. The sequences come from peripheral blood, collected in a trial of Ad26.COV2.S vaccine versus placebo. The source is a person aged 18-65 years who received the Ad26.COV2.S COVID-19 vaccine or a placebo.

V and J are TRBV5-1 and TRBJ1-6; no clear D gene. V was trimmed by 0 bases and J by 7 bases, leaving 20 bases between them. The CDR3 is 18 amino acids. The germline V gene encodes CDR1 SGHRS and CDR2 YFSETQ. The CDR3 DNA reads as TGCGCCAGCAGCTTGGCTCTTTTGGCCAGCTCGGGGAATTCACCCCTCCACTTT. Its translation: CASSLALLASSGNSPLHF.

The V call is TRBV18, the J call TRBJ2-1; 9 nucleotides match TRBD1. Germline trimming cut 6 bases from V and 13 bases from J; bases unmatched to any gene: 16. The CDR3 runs 15 residues. Looked up from germline, CDR1 is KGHSH and CDR2 is LQKENI. The CDR3 reads CASSTGTGRGSPQFF. In DNA, the CDR3 is TGTGCCAGCTCTACCGGGACAGGGCGGGGATCGCCTCAGTTCTTC.

This chain joins TRBV9 and TRBJ2-5; D perhaps matches TRBD1 (6 bases). The germline V gene has CDR1 SGDLS and CDR2 YYNGEE. The CDR3 runs to 14 residues. V lost 2 bases to trimming and J lost 2 bases, with 10 bases between them. The DNA of the CDR3 is TGTGCCAGCAGCGTCGGACAGTTACAAGAGACCCAGTACTTC. Encoded protein: CASSVGQLQETQYF.

The J gene is TRBJ2-7, the V gene TRBV5-1, with 9 bases matching TRBD1. CDR1 and CDR2 (germline): SGHRS, YFSETQ. The CDR3 length is 14 residues. V lost 5 bases, J lost 2 bases, and 5 bases stayed unmatched. The CDR3: CASRWGQGTYEQYF. Written as DNA, the CDR3 is TGCGCCAGCAGATGGGGACAGGGTACCTACGAGCAGTACTTC.

In nucleotides, the CDR3 is TGTGCCAGCAGTTACCCCTGGCCCGGGCATGGCTACACCTTC. This gives the protein CASSYPWPGHGYTF. The genes are TRBV6-5 and TRBJ1-2, with unresolved D. The CDR3 spans 14 residues. The germline V and J ends were trimmed by 2 bases and 6 bases, with 13 bases remaining between them. The germline gives CDR1 MNHEY, CDR2 SVGAGI.

The gene calls are TRBV4-3 and TRBJ2-1; D gene uncertain. This CDR3 has 15 residues. V dropped 3 bases and J dropped 8 bases, with 17 bases sitting between them. Germline CDR1 LGHNA, CDR2 YSLEER. The CDR3 DNA reads as TGCGCCAGCAGCCACTTGGAATCCAGATCTGATGAGCAGTTCTTC. Protein sequence: CASSHLESRSDEQFF.

The V gene is TRBV11-3, the J gene TRBJ2-1, with TRBD2 matching over 11 bases. V was pared by 0 bases and J by 5 bases, with 3 bases of the junction left unmatched. Germline V gives CDR1 SGHNT, CDR2 YENEEA. This CDR3 is built from 16 residues. In DNA, the CDR3 is TGTGCCAGCAGCTTAGATCCTAGCGGGGGGAACAATGAGCAGTTCTTC. Translated, it gives CASSLDPSGGNNEQFF.

A single count supports this clone. The chain uses TRBV11-1 and TRBJ2-3; D is undetermined. Per germline, CDR1 SGHAT and CDR2 FQDESV (reference sequence). Trimming shortened V by 8 bases and J by 5 bases, and 14 bases separated the two germline ends. This CDR3 contains 13 residues. CDR3 coding DNA: TGTGCCAGCTGCCCCGGTTCGAAAGATACGCAGTATTTT. Protein product: CASCPGSKDTQYF.

This chain joins TRBV15 and TRBJ2-1; 8 bases match TRBD2. Germline V gene sequence: CDR1 LNHNV, CDR2 YYDKDF (reference sequence). The trim removed 3 bases at V and 6 bases at J, leaving 7 bases unmatched. The CDR3 runs to 15 residues. The CDR3 is CATSSRFSGTNEQFF. The CDR3 DNA reads TGTGCCACCAGCAGTCGGTTTAGCGGGACCAATGAGCAGTTCTTC.

The chain carries TRBV19 and TRBJ1-1; no reliable D call. The V end lost 8 bases, the J end lost 4 bases, and 17 bases lay between the germline ends. Germline CDR1 is LNHDA and CDR2 is SQIVND (reference sequence). CDR3 length: 14 amino acids. CDR3 sequence (DNA): TGTGCCAGTTCGCTAAGAACGGCTTTCACTGAAGCTTTCTTT. It specifies CASSLRTAFTEAFF.

This chain uses TRBV29-1 with TRBJ2-3; D may correspond to TRBD1 or TRBD2 (6 bases each). CDR3 length equals 17 residues. The V gene's germline CDR1 is SQVTM and CDR2 ANQGSEA. Trimming took off 4 bases at V and 3 bases at J, with 23 bases between the two ends. This CDR3 is CSVVGGRSGDGTDTQYF. CDR3 DNA sequence: TGCAGCGTTGTGGGGGGCCGATCGGGTGATGGGACAGATACGCAGTATTTT.

The sample holds one count of this clone. This chain joins TRBV30 and TRBJ1-3; 9 bases line up with TRBD1. This CDR3 spans 14 amino acids. Germline values: CDR1 GTSNPN, CDR2 SVGIG (reference sequence). Trimming at V came to 5 bases and at J to 4 bases, leaving 6 bases not matched to a gene. The DNA of the CDR3 is TGTGCCTGGGCGCGGACAGGGGTGGGAAACACCATATATTTT. It is translated as CAWARTGVGNTIYF.

The chain joins TRBV7-2 to TRBJ1-1; D remains unclear. Germline CDR1 reads SGHTA; CDR2 reads FQGNSA. Trimming left V 7 bases short and J 4 bases short, with 13 bases between. The CDR3 contains 13 residues. CDR3 in amino acids: CASTRGWATEAFF. In DNA, the CDR3 is TGTGCCAGCACCCGCGGGTGGGCCACTGAAGCTTTCTTT. Complete variable domain (other parts from reference TRBV7-2 and TRBJ1-1): GAGVSQSPSNKVTEKGKDVELRCDPISGHTALYWYRQSLGQGLEFLIYFQGNSAPDKSGLPSDRFSAERTGGSVSTLTIQRTQQEDSAVYLCASTRGWATEAFFGQGTRLTVV.

This rearrangement joins TRBV7-2 to TRBJ2-7; D possibly corresponds to TRBD1 (7 bases). This CDR3 contains 17 residues. Between the trimmed V and J ends, which lost 0 bases and 5 bases, there was a span of 20 bases. In germline, CDR1 is SGHTA, CDR2 FQGNSA. The CDR3, as DNA: TGTGCCAGCAGCTTAGCAGGGACATCAGGGGGGATCGACGAGCAGTACTTC. This encodes CASSLAGTSGGIDEQYF.

This clone occurred once. The V and J genes are TRBV5-1 and TRBJ2-1; TRBD2 matches at 11 bases. Losses at the gene ends were 1 base for V and 8 bases for J; bases not matched to a gene: 8. The CDR3 spans 16 residues. Germline V gene sequence: CDR1 SGHRS, CDR2 YFSETQ. CDR3 bases: TGCGCCAGCAGCTTGTTCCTAGCGGGAGGTATGGATGAGCAGTTCTTC. This codes for CASSLFLAGGMDEQFF. Full variable domain (missing parts from reference TRBV5-1 and TRBJ2-1): KAGVTQTPRYLIKTRGQQVTLSCSPISGHRSVSWYQQTPGQGLQFLFEYFSETQRNKGNFPGRFSGRQFSNSRSEMNVSTLELGDSALYLCASSLFLAGGMDEQFFGPGTRLTVL.

The V gene is TRBV29-1, the J gene TRBJ2-1, with 7 bases lining up with TRBD2. Germline assignment: CDR1 SQVTM and CDR2 ANQGSEA. Germline trimming cut 6 bases from V and 0 bases from J; bases unmatched to any gene: 5. CDR3 size: 14 residues. CDR3 nucleotides: TGCAGCGTAGATTCTAGCGGCTCCTACAATGAGCAGTTCTTC. Translating gives CSVDSSGSYNEQFF.

This chain connects TRBV5-8 to TRBJ1-1; tentative D call: TRBD1 (5 bases). V lost 5 bases to trimming and J lost 3 bases, with 11 bases between them. The CDR3 has 13 amino acids. CDR1 SGHTS and CDR2 YDEGEE come from the germline V gene. CDR3 nucleotides: TGTGCCAGCAGGCCCCAGGGATACACTGAAGCTTTCTTT. Protein product: CASRPQGYTEAFF.

The chain's CDR3 is CASSIYGLAGGRDTQYF. The DNA for the CDR3 is TGTGCCAGCAGCATATACGGGCTAGCGGGGGGGAGGGATACGCAGTATTTT. The chain recombines TRBV7-2 with TRBJ2-3, with 12 bases identical to TRBD2. V was clipped by 5 bases and J by 6 bases; unmatched bases: 12. CDR1 is SGHTA and CDR2 is FQGNSA in the germline V gene. The CDR3 loop spans 17 amino acids.

The chain carries TRBV9 and TRBJ2-7, with D unclear. The CDR3 runs 15 residues. Germline lookup yields CDR1 SGDLS and CDR2 YYNGEE. Trimming cost V 4 bases and J 3 bases, with 17 bases left between them. The CDR3 bases are TGTGCCAGCAGCCTAGGGTGGGAAGGTAGCTACGAGCAGTACTTC. Translated, it gives CASSLGWEGSYEQYF.

The chain uses TRBV15 and TRBJ1-1, with a possible D match to TRBD1 (5 bases). Germline V gene lookup returns CDR1 LNHNV and CDR2 YYDKDF (reference sequence). The CDR3 runs to 14 residues. With 2 bases removed from V and 6 bases from J, the gap between germline ends came to 13 bases. The CDR3 spells CATSRLGVRAEAFF. The CDR3 DNA is TGTGCCACCAGCAGATTGGGGGTAAGGGCTGAAGCTTTCTTT.

The chain couples TRBV29-1 to TRBJ1-2; possibly TRBD1 for D (5 bases). Trimming removed 0 bases from V and 4 bases from J, with 12 bases in between. Germline lookup yields CDR1 SQVTM and CDR2 ANQGSEA. This CDR3 contains 14 residues. The CDR3 loop is CSVEDQGSSYGYTF. CDR3 nucleotide sequence: TGCAGCGTTGAAGATCAGGGCAGCAGCTATGGCTACACCTTC.

This clone was detected once. Within the sample, other DNA sequences also encode this same CDR3. V usage is TRBV3-1 (or the pseudogene TRBV3-2) and J usage is TRBJ2-6; no reliable D call. Germline CDR1 reads LGHDT; CDR2 reads YNNKEL (reference sequence). The CDR3 has 13 residues. V was clipped by 1 base and J by 3 bases, with 1 base between them. The DNA of the CDR3 is TGTGCCAGCAGCCAAGGTGGGGCCAACGTCCTGACTTTC. Translated, it gives CASSQGGANVLTF.

The chain employs TRBV7-2 and TRBJ2-5; 10 bases match TRBD2. The germline V gene has CDR1 SGHTA and CDR2 FQGNSA. The CDR3 spans 15 residues. The junction had 5 bases not matched to a gene; V was cut back by 0 bases and J by 7 bases. The CDR3 region is CASSLAASGSVTQYF. CDR3 nucleotide sequence: TGTGCCAGCAGCTTAGCGGCTAGCGGGAGTGTGACCCAGTACTTC.

This clone was seen a single time. V usage is TRBV5-4 and J usage is TRBJ2-2; tentative D call: TRBD2 (6 bases). Looked up from germline, CDR1 is SGHNT and CDR2 is YYREEE (reference sequence). CDR3 size: 15 residues. V shed 5 bases and J shed 2 bases, with 13 bases lying between them. This CDR3 is CASRGTQPNTGELFF. The CDR3 coding sequence is TGTGCCAGCAGGGGGACTCAACCAAACACCGGGGAGCTGTTTTTT.

This clone was seen a handful of times. This chain joins TRBV19 and TRBJ1-5, with D possibly TRBD1 on 6 matching bases. The germline V gene has CDR1 LNHDA and CDR2 SQIVND (reference sequence). This CDR3 is built from 17 residues. Trimming removed 5 bases at V and 2 bases at J, with 19 bases between. CDR3 in DNA: TGTGCCAGTAGTCCACCCCTGAACAGGGTAGGCAATCAGCCCCAGCATTTT. Amino acids: CASSPPLNRVGNQPQHF.

This clone was recorded only once. The V call is TRBV7-9, the J call TRBJ1-4; a weak D match, TRBD1 (6 bases). The CDR3 loop spans 14 amino acids. Trimming cost V 6 bases and J 5 bases, with 13 bases left between them. Per germline, CDR1 SEHNR and CDR2 FQNEAQ (reference sequence). The CDR3 loop reads CASRFTGKNEKLFF. CDR3 coding DNA: TGTGCCAGCAGATTTACAGGGAAGAATGAAAAACTGTTTTTT.

The chain carries TRBV30 and TRBJ1-1; D unresolved. Germline CDR1 and CDR2: GTSNPN and SVGIG (reference sequence). Trimming removed 0 bases from V and 11 bases from J, with 13 bases in between. This CDR3 contains 12 residues. The CDR3 sequence: CAWSVGLFRAFF. In DNA, the CDR3 is TGTGCCTGGAGTGTAGGACTCTTCAGGGCTTTCTTT.

The CDR3 region is CSVEGLSSGSTGELFF. CDR3 DNA sequence: TGCAGCGTCGAGGGGCTGAGTAGCGGGAGCACCGGGGAGCTGTTTTTT. The chain recombines TRBV29-1 with TRBJ2-2, with TRBD2 identical over 9 bases. The CDR3 is made up of 16 amino acids. From germline, CDR1 is SQVTM and CDR2 ANQGSEA. V shed 6 bases and J 4 bases; nucleotides not matched to a gene: 12.

The chain recombines TRBV6-2 or TRBV6-3 with TRBJ2-3; no reliable D call. The ends were cut back, 3 bases at V and 2 bases at J, with 15 bases in the middle. Germline V gene data show CDR1 as MNHEY and CDR2 as SVGEGT. The CDR3 runs to 16 residues. The CDR3 reads CASSYGPRDSTDTQYF. Written as DNA, the CDR3 is TGTGCCAGCAGTTATGGACCACGAGACTCCACAGATACGCAGTATTTT.

The chain links TRBV9 to TRBJ1-2; possibly TRBD1 for D (5 bases). The CDR3 is 14 amino acids. V lost 0 bases and J 7 bases, leaving 13 bases between the germline ends. Germline assignment: CDR1 SGDLS and CDR2 YYNGEE. The CDR3 bases are TGTGCCAGCAGCGTAGTGGAATCGGGGACTGGCTACACCTTC. This encodes CASSVVESGTGYTF.

The rearrangement links TRBV28 to TRBJ2-1; D remains ambiguous. The V and J ends lost 2 bases and 5 bases respectively, with 4 bases between them. Germline-derived CDR1 and CDR2 are MDHEN and SYDVKM. The length of the CDR3 is 12 residues. CDR3 protein: CASSLPHNEQFF. As DNA, the CDR3 is TGTGCCAGCAGTTTACCACACAATGAGCAGTTCTTC. Variable domain in full (rest from reference TRBV28 and TRBJ2-1): DVKVTQSSRYLVKRTGEKVFLECVQDMDHENMFWYRQDPGLGLRLIYFSYDVKMKEKGDIPEGYSVSREKKERFSLILESASTNQTSMYLCASSLPHNEQFFGPGTRLTVL.